Listed below are T cell receptor beta chains from one sample, sequenced in a study of chemoradiotherapy in HPV16-positive cancers. Data came from immunoSEQ multiplex PCR; TCRdb stores just in-frame clones and leaves some out. The sample consists of about 980 clones, roughly 86% of them appearing once. Sample: tumor tissue, taken from a patient who underwent chemoradiotherapy. These receptors came from a human donor with HPV-associated anogenital cancer. The CDR3 runs from the conserved cysteine through the conserved F or W. A D gene is named only where the DNA matches it firmly.

>TRBV5-1|TRBD1|TRBJ1-2
CASSLGTAVSEGYTF
TGCGCCAGCAGCTTAGGGACAGCCGTTTCTGAAGGCTACACCTTC
>TRBV5-5|-|TRBJ1-5
CASSLESGNNQPQHF
TGTGCCAGCAGCTTGGAGTCAGGGAACAATCAGCCCCAGCATTTT
>TRBV6-5|-|TRBJ1-2
CASSYSSASYGYTF
TGTGCCAGCAGTTACTCTTCCGCTAGTTATGGCTACACCTTC
>TRBV30|-|TRBJ1-1
CAWGRLQNTEAFF
TGTGCCTGGGGCAGGCTCCAGAACACTGAAGCTTTCTTT
>TRBV19|-|TRBJ1-5
CASSTQTGRGNQPQHF
TGTGCCAGTAGTACCCAGACAGGCCGGGGCAATCAGCCCCAGCATTTT
>TRBV5-1|TRBD2|TRBJ2-3
CASSPLSGGEQYF
TGCGCCAGCAGCCCCCTTAGCGGGGGGGAGCAGTATTTT
>TRBV10-3|TRBD2|TRBJ2-1
CAISESIAGGSPLLF
TGTGCCATCAGTGAGTCTATAGCGGGGGGCTCCCCTCTGCTCTTC
>TRBV11-2|TRBD2|TRBJ2-1
CASSLHLGLAGGPRNEQFF
TGTGCCAGCAGCTTACACCTGGGACTAGCGGGGGGGCCGCGTAATGAGCAGTTCTTC
>TRBV9|-|TRBJ2-2
CASSVVGGTGELFF
TGTGCCAGCAGCGTAGTCGGAGGCACCGGGGAGCTGTTTTTT
>TRBV6-4|-|TRBJ2-3
CASSDSRGGQDTQYF
TGTGCCAGCAGTGACTCGAGGGGGGGGCAAGATACGCAGTATTTT
>TRBV28|-|TRBJ2-1
CASSFGGDNNEQFF
TGTGCCAGCAGTTTCGGAGGGGACAACAATGAGCAGTTCTTC
>TRBV7-8|TRBD1|TRBJ2-7
CASSPDRDYEQYF
TGTGCCAGCAGCCCGGACAGGGACTACGAGCAGTACTTC
>TRBV2|TRBD2|TRBJ2-1
CASSAGTSFNEQFF
TGTGCCAGCAGTGCCGGGACTAGCTTCAATGAGCAGTTCTTC
>TRBV19|-|TRBJ2-1
CASSMVQAGYNEQFF
TGTGCCAGTAGTATGGTGCAGGCGGGGTACAATGAGCAGTTCTTC